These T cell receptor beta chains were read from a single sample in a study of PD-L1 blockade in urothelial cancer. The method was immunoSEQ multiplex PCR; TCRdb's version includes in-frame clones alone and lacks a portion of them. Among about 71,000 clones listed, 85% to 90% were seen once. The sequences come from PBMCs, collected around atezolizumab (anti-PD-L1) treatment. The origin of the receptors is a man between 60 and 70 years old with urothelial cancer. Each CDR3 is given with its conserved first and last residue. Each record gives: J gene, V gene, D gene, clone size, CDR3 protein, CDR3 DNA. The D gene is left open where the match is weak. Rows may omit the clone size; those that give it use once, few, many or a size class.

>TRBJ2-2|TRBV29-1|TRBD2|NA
CSVAGGGTGELFF
TGCAGCGTAGCTGGGGGGGGTACCGGGGAGCTGTTTTTT
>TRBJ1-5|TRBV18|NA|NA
CASSPGTKAPSNQPQHF
TGTGCCAGCTCCCCCGGGACAAAAGCGCCCAGCAATCAGCCCCAGCATTTT
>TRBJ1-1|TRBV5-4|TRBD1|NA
CASSPPQGARTEAFF
TGTGCCAGCAGCCCGCCGCAGGGGGCACGAACTGAAGCTTTCTTT
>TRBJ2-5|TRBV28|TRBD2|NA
CASSRRTSAKETQYF
TGTGCCAGCAGCCGGAGGACTAGCGCAAAAGAGACCCAGTACTTC
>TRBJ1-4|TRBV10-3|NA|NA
CAISDTQGEKLFF
TGTGCCATCAGTGACACCCAGGGGGAAAAACTGTTTTTT
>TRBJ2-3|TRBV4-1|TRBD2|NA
CASSQGGLGRTDTQYF
TGCGCCAGCAGCCAGGGGGGACTAGGGAGAACAGATACGCAGTATTTT
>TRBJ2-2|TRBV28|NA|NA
CASSFSAGGTGELFF
TGTGCCAGCAGTTTTTCGGCAGGTGGCACCGGGGAGCTGTTTTTT
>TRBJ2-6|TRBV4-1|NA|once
CASSHQVTASGANVLTF
TGCGCCAGCAGCCATCAGGTGACAGCCTCTGGGGCCAACGTCCTGACTTTC
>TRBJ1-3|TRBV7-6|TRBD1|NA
CASSQTGSGNTIYF
TGTGCCAGCAGCCAGACAGGGTCAGGAAACACCATATATTTT
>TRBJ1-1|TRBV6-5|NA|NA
CASRTVLLNSEAFF
TGTGCCAGCAGAACAGTCTTGCTTAACTCTGAAGCTTTCTTT
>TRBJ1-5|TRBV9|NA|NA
CASSVRSGIGQPQHF
TGTGCCAGCAGCGTAAGGTCGGGGATTGGGCAGCCCCAGCATTTT
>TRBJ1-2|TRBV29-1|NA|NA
CSVGHGAGGYTF
TGCAGCGTTGGTCATGGGGCAGGTGGCTACACCTTC
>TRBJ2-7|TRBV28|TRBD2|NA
CASSFPGLVTQIYF
TGTGCCAGCAGTTTCCCGGGACTAGTGACCCAGATCTACTTC
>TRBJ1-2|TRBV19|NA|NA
CASSIEDGMRGYTF
TGTGCCAGTAGTATAGAAGACGGCATGAGGGGCTACACCTTC
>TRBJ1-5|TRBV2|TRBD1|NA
CASSGGTGRQPQHF
TGTGCCAGCAGTGGAGGGACAGGCAGGCAGCCCCAGCATTTT
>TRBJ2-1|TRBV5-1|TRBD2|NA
CASSLDTGGNEQFF
TGCGCCAGCAGCTTGGACACCGGGGGGAATGAGCAGTTCTTC
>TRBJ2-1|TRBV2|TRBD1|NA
CASKLQGAANEQFF
TGTGCCAGCAAGTTACAGGGGGCGGCCAATGAGCAGTTCTTC
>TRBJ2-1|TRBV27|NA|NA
CASSVYRGEQFF
TGTGCCAGCAGTGTCTATCGGGGTGAGCAGTTCTTC
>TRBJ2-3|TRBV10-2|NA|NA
CASSYTDTQYF
TGCGCCAGCAGTTACACAGATACGCAGTATTTT
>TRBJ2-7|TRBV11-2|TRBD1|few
CASSSNRGLGEQYF
TGTGCCAGCAGTTCGAACAGGGGGCTGGGCGAGCAGTACTTC
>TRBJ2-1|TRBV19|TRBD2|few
CASSLRGGGNNEQFF
TGTGCCAGTAGTCTCCGGGGGGGCGGAAACAATGAGCAGTTCTTC
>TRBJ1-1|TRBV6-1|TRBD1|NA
CASSERDRGTEAFF
TGTGCCAGCAGTGAGAGGGACAGGGGAACTGAAGCTTTCTTT
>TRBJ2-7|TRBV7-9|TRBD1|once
CASSLQTGSGEQYF
TGTGCCAGCAGCTTACAGACAGGGTCGGGAGAGCAGTACTTC
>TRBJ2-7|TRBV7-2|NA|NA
CASSLGRGVYEQYF
TGTGCCAGCAGCTTGGGCAGGGGGGTATACGAGCAGTACTTC
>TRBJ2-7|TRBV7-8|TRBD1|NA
CASSLEGQGREQYF
TGTGCCAGCAGCTTAGAGGGACAGGGGCGCGAGCAGTACTTC
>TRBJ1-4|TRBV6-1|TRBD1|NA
CASSETGRGLSNEKLFF
TGTGCCAGCAGTGAAACGGGCAGGGGGCTATCTAATGAAAAACTGTTTTTT
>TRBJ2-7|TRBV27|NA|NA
CASSWVGGRFDEQYF
TGTGCCAGCAGCTGGGTGGGGGGGCGTTTCGACGAGCAGTACTTC
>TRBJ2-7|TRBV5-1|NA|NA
CASSLALDEQYF
TGCGCCAGCAGCTTGGCCCTCGACGAGCAGTACTTC
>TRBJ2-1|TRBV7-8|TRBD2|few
CASSYGRGAVYNEQFF
TGTGCCAGCAGCTACGGGCGGGGGGCGGTCTACAATGAGCAGTTCTTC
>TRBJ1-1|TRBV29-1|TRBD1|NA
CSVQEGAVETFF
TGCAGCGTTCAGGAGGGGGCCGTGGAAACTTTCTTT
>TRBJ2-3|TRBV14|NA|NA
CASSPRLVKADTQYF
TGTGCCAGCAGCCCACGACTAGTGAAGGCAGATACGCAGTATTTT
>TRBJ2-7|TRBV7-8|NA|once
CASSRLAVLIGEQYF
TGTGCCAGCAGCCGGCTAGCTGTTTTAATCGGGGAGCAGTACTTC